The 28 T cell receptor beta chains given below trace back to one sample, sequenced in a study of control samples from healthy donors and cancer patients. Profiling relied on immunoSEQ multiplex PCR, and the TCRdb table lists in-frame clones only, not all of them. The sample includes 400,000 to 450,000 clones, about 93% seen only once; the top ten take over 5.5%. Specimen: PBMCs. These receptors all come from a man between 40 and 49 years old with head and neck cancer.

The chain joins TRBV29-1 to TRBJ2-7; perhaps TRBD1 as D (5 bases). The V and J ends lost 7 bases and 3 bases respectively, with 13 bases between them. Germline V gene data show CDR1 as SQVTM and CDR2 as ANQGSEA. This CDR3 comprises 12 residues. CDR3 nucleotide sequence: TGCAGCGGACGGACAACCAGCTACGAGCAGTACTTC. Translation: CSGRTTSYEQYF.

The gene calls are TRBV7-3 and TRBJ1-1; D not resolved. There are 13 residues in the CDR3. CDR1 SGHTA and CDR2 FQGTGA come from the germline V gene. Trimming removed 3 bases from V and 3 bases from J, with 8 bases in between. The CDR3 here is CASSLRRDTEAFF. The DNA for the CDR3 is TGTGCCAGCAGCTTGAGAAGGGACACTGAAGCTTTCTTT.

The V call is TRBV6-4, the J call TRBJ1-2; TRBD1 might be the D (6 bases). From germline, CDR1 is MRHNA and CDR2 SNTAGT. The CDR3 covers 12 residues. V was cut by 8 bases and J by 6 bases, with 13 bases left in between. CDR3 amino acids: CASEGGRNGYTF. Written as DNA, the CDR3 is TGTGCCAGCGAGGGGGGAAGGAATGGCTACACCTTC.

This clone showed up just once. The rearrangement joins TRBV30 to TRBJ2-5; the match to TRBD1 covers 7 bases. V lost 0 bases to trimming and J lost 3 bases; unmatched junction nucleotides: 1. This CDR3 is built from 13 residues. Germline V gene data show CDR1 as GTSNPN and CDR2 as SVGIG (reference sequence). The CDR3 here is CAWSVDREETQYF. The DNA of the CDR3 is TGTGCCTGGAGTGTCGACAGGGAAGAGACCCAGTACTTC.

CDR3: CASSQDPLGQNTGELFF. CDR3 nucleotides: TGCGCCAGCAGCCAAGACCCCCTCGGACAGAACACCGGGGAGCTGTTTTTT. The chain links TRBV4-3 to TRBJ2-2; TRBD1 might be the D (5 bases). This CDR3 is 17 amino acids long. V lost 0 bases, J lost 1 base, and 12 bases lay in between. CDR1 and CDR2 (germline): LGHNA, YSLEER.

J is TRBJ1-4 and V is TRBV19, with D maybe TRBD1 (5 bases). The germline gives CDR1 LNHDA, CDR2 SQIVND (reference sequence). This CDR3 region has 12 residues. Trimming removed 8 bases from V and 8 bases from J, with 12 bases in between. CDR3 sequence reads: CASGGGREKLFF. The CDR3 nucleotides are TGTGCCAGTGGGGGGGGTCGGGAAAAACTGTTTTTT.

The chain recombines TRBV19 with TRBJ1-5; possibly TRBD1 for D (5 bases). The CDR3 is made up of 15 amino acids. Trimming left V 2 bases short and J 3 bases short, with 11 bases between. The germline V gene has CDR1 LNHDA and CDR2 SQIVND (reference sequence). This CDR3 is CASSILVGVNQPQHF. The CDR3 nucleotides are TGTGCCAGTAGTATATTGGTGGGGGTCAATCAGCCCCAGCATTTT.

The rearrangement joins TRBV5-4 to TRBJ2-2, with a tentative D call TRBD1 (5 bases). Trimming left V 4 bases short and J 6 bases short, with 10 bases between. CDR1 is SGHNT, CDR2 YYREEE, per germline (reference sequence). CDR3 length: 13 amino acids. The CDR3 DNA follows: TGTGCCAGCAGCCGGACATGGTCCGGGGAGCTGTTTTTT. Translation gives CASSRTWSGELFF.

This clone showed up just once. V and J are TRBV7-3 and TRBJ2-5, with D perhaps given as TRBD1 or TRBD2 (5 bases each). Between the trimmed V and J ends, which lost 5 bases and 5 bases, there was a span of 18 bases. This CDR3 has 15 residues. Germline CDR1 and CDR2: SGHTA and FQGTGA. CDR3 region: CASSPKVGAWETQYF. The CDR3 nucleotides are TGTGCCAGCAGCCCCAAAGTCGGGGCTTGGGAGACCCAGTACTTC.

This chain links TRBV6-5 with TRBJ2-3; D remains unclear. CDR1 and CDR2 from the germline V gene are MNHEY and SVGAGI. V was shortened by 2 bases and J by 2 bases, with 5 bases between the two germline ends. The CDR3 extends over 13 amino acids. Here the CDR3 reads CASSYRATDTQYF. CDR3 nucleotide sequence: TGTGCCAGCAGTTACAGGGCCACAGATACGCAGTATTTT.

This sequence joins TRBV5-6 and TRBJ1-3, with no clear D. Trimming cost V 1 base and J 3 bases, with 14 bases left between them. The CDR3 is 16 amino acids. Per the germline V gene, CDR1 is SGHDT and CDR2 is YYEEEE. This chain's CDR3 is CASSLNVGIVGNTIYF. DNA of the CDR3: TGTGCCAGCAGCTTGAATGTTGGAATAGTTGGAAACACCATATATTTT. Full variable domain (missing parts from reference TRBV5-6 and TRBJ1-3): DAGVTQSPTHLIKTRGQQVTLRCSPKSGHDTVSWYQQALGQGPQFIFQYYEEEERQRGNFPDRFSGHQFPNYSSELNVNALLLGDSALYLCASSLNVGIVGNTIYFGEGSWLTVV.

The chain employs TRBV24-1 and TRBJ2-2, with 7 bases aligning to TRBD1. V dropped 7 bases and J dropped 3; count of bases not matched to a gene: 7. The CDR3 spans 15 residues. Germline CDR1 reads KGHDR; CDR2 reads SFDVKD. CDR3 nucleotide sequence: TGTGCCACCAGGCCGACAGGGCAGGACACCGGGGAGCTGTTTTTT. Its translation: CATRPTGQDTGELFF.

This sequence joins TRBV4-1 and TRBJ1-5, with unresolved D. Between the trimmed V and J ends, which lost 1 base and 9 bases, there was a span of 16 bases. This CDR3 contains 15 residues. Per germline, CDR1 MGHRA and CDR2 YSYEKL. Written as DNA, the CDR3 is TGCGCCAGCAGCCAAGGAGCAACGGAGCCGTTGCCCCAGCATTTT. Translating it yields CASSQGATEPLPQHF.

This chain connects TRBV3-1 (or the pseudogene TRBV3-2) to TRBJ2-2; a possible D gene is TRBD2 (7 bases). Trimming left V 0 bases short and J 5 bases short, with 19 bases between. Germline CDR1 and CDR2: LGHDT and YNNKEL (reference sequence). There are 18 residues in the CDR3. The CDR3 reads CASSQDLLGGRRTGELFF. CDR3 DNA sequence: TGTGCCAGCAGCCAAGACCTCCTGGGGGGGCGAAGAACCGGGGAGCTGTTTTTT.

The CDR3 reads CSVEWAGTARLLYGYTF. CDR3 DNA: TGCAGCGTTGAATGGGCTGGGACCGCCCGATTATTGTATGGCTACACCTTC. The V call is TRBV29-1, the J call TRBJ1-2, with D perhaps matching TRBD1 (5 bases). The V gene's germline CDR1 is SQVTM and CDR2 ANQGSEA. The CDR3 extends over 17 amino acids. Deletions cut 2 bases from V and 5 bases from J, with 24 bases between.

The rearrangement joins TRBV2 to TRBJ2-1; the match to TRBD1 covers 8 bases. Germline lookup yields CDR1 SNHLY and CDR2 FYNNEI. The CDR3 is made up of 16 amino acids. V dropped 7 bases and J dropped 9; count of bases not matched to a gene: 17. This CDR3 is CASIYTGQGNLGEQFF. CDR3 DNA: TGTGCCAGCATCTACACCGGACAGGGAAACCTAGGTGAGCAGTTCTTC. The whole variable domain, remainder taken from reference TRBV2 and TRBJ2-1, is EPEVTQTPSHQVTQMGQEVILRCVPISNHLYFYWYRQILGQKVEFLVSFYNNEISEKSEIFDDQFSVERPDGSNFTLKIRSTKLEDSAMYFCASIYTGQGNLGEQFFGPGTRLTVL.

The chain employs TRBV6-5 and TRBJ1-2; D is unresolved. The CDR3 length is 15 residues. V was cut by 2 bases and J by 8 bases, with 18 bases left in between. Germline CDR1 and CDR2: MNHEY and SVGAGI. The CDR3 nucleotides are TGTGCCAGCAGTTACATCCCGCCCGGGGAGAGGGGCTACACCTTC. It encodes CASSYIPPGERGYTF.

The CDR3: CSASLGGVKETQYF. In nucleotides, the CDR3 is TGCAGTGCTAGTCTCGGGGGGGTGAAAGAGACCCAGTACTTC. The chain recombines TRBV20-1 with TRBJ2-5; 8 nucleotides line up with TRBD2. The germline gives CDR1 DFQATT, CDR2 SNEGSKA (reference sequence). This CDR3 is built from 14 residues. Trimming cost V 3 bases and J 3 bases; bases outside gene matches: 6.

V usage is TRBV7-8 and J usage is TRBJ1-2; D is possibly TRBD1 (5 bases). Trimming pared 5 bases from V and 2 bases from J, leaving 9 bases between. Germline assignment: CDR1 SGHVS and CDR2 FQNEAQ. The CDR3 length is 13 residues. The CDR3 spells CASSLRQNYGYTF. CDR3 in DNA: TGTGCCAGCAGCCTACGACAGAACTATGGCTACACCTTC.

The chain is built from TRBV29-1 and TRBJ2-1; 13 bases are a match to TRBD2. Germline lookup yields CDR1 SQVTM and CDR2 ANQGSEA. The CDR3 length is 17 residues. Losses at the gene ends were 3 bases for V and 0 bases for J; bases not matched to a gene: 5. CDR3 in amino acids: CSVEGTSGASSYNEQFF. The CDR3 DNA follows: TGCAGCGTTGAGGGGACTAGCGGGGCTTCCTCCTACAATGAGCAGTTCTTC.

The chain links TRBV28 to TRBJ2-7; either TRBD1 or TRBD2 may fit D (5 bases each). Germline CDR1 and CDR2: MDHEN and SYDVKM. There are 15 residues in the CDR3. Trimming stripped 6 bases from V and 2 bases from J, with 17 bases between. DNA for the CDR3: TGTGCCAGCAGACGAGGGACGGTCCCCCCCTACGAGCAGTACTTC. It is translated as CASRRGTVPPYEQYF.

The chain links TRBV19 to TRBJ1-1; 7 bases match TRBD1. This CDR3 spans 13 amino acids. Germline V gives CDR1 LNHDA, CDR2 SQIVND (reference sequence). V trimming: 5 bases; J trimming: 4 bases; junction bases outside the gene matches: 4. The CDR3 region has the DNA TGTGCCAGTAGTTTTAACAGGGGCACTGAAGCTTTCTTT. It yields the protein CASSFNRGTEAFF.

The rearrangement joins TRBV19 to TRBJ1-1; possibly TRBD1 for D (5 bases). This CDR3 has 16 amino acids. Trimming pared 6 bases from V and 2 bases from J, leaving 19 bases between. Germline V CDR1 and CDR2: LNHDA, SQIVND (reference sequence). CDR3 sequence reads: CASRPRDGGFNTEAFF. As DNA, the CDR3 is TGTGCCAGTAGACCCCGGGACGGAGGGTTTAACACTGAAGCTTTCTTT.

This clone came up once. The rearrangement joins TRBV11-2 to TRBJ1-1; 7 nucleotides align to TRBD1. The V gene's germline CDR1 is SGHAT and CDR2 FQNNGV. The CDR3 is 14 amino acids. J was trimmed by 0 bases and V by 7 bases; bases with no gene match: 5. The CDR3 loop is CASIGDRMNTEAFF. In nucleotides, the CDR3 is TGTGCCAGCATCGGGGACAGAATGAACACTGAAGCTTTCTTT.

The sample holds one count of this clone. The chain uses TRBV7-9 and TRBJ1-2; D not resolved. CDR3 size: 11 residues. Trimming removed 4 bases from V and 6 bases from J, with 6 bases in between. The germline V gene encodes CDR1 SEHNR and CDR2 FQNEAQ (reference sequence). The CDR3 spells CASSSSHGYTF. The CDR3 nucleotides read TGTGCCAGCAGCTCCTCCCATGGCTACACCTTC.

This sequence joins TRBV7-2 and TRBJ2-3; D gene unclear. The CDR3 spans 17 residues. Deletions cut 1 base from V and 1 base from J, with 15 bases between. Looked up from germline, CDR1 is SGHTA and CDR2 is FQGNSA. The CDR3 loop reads CASSLDPPGWGTDTQYF. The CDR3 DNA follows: TGTGCCAGCAGCTTAGACCCCCCGGGTTGGGGCACAGATACGCAGTATTTT.

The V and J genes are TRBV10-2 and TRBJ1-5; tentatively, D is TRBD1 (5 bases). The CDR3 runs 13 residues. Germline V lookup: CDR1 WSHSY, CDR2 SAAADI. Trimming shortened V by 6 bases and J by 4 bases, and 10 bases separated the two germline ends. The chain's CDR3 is CASSAGGNQPQHF. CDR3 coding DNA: TGCGCCAGCAGCGCGGGGGGGAATCAGCCCCAGCATTTT.

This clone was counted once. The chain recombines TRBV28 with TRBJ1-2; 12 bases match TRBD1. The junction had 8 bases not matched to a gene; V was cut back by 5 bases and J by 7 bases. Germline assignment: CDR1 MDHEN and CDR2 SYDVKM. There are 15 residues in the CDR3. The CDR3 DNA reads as TGTGCCAGCAGTCCGGGGGACAGGGGGCGCGGTGGCTACACCTTC. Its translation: CASSPGDRGRGGYTF.